This TCR beta chain appears in the sequencing data of a study of T cells after yellow fever vaccination. TCRdb passed the 5' RACE reads through MiXCR, listing each CDR3 protein once. The profile shows around 610,000 distinct CDR3 sequences, roughly 13% of them singletons. The ends lost 5 bases at V and 7 bases at J; junction bases unmatched: 18. The CDR3 has 18 residues. Germline V CDR1 and CDR2: MNHEY, SMNVEV (reference sequence). The receptor was isolated from a man aged 25-40 years who received the YFV17D yellow fever vaccine. V is TRBV27 and J is TRBJ2-5; 11 positions match TRBD2. Here the sequenced sample was PBMCs, taken on the day of the yellow fever booster vaccination. The CDR3, as DNA: TGTGCCAGCAGTCCCATTAGCGGGAGGGCCGTATCCGTTGGGACCCAGTACTTC. This codes for CASSPISGRAVSVGTQYF.